Below, 10 T cell receptor beta chains from the same sample are listed, as sequenced in a study of T-cell reconstitution after alpha-beta-depleted transplantation in children. During its preparation, the TCRbeta library received unique molecular identifiers. Each CDR3 protein gets one entry after TCRdb re-called the PCR reads with MiXCR. Here the sample spans 200,000 to 250,000 distinct CDR3 sequences, roughly 11% being singletons. Sequenced material: PBMCs, taken before TCRalphabeta/CD19-depleted stem cell transplant. These receptors were taken from a child younger than two with acute myeloid leukemia, due to receive a stem cell transplant.

This clonotype appeared many times. The J gene is TRBJ1-6, the V gene TRBV28; D might be TRBD1 (5 bases). CDR1 is MDHEN and CDR2 is SYDVKM in the germline V gene. V gave up 3 bases and J gave up 5 bases, with 14 bases separating them. This CDR3 spans 16 amino acids. CDR3 DNA sequence: TGTGCCAGCAGTTTTCTAGGGGAGGGGAATAATTCACCCCTCCACTTT. It translates to CASSFLGEGNNSPLHF. The full variable domain, its missing parts supplied by reference TRBV28 and TRBJ1-6, is DVKVTQSSRYLVKRTGEKVFLECVQDMDHENMFWYRQDPGLGLRLIYFSYDVKMKEKGDIPEGYSVSREKKERFSLILESASTNQTSMYLCASSFLGEGNNSPLHFGNGTRLTVT.

This clonotype was detected ten times or more. V gene TRBV20-1 combines with J gene TRBJ2-7; D gene uncertain. CDR3 length equals 16 residues. V was clipped by 0 bases and J by 6 bases, with 21 bases between them. Germline CDR1 reads DFQATT; CDR2 reads SNEGSKA (reference sequence). The CDR3 sequence: CSARDSLGPRISEQYF. The CDR3 bases are TGCAGTGCTAGAGATTCCCTAGGACCCAGGATCTCCGAGCAGTACTTC.

This clonotype was detected ten times or more. The chain uses TRBV28 and TRBJ1-5, with D possibly being TRBD1 (5 bases). The CDR3 covers 18 residues. Looked up from germline, CDR1 is MDHEN and CDR2 is SYDVKM. V was cut by 9 bases and J by 1 base, with 25 bases left in between. The CDR3 DNA is TGTGCCAGTAGCTCCGCTCCGGGGGGTCGAGGAAGCAATCAGCCCCAGCATTTT. Translating gives CASSSAPGGRGSNQPQHF.

This clonotype was recorded at least ten times. The chain joins TRBV2 to TRBJ1-5, with a weak D call TRBD1 (6 bases). This CDR3 comprises 16 residues. Trimming shortened V by 6 bases and J by 3 bases, and 18 bases separated the two germline ends. CDR1 is SNHLY, CDR2 FYNNEI, per germline. In nucleotides, the CDR3 is TGTGCCAGCAGCGGGGGGGGACGACAGGCCAATCAGCCCCAGCATTTT. Encoded protein: CASSGGGRQANQPQHF.

This clonotype was detected many times. CDR3 amino acids: CASSSQGTLQYF. The CDR3, as DNA: TGTGCCAGCAGCTCTCAAGGGACACTTCAGTACTTC. This chain uses TRBV11-2 with TRBJ2-4; a weak D match, TRBD1 (6 bases). Deletions cut 4 bases from V and 11 bases from J, with 12 bases between. The CDR3 sequence is 12 residues long. CDR1 is SGHAT and CDR2 is FQNNGV in the germline V gene.

The table lists this clonotype with many counts. The chain carries TRBV12-3 or TRBV12-4 and TRBJ2-7; 7 bases fit TRBD1. Unmatched junction bases numbered 7, after V lost 3 bases and J lost 8 bases. The CDR3 has 13 residues. CDR3: CASSLDRIRKQYF. The CDR3 region has the DNA TGTGCCAGCAGTTTGGACAGGATCCGTAAGCAGTACTTC.

The chain carries TRBV9 and TRBJ2-2; D perhaps matches TRBD2 (6 bases). The germline V gene has CDR1 SGDLS and CDR2 YYNGEE. The CDR3 has 14 residues. Trimming removed 0 bases at V and 3 bases at J, with 6 bases between. The CDR3 sequence is CASSVGGDTGELFF. For the CDR3, the DNA is TGTGCCAGCAGCGTAGGCGGGGACACCGGGGAGCTGTTTTTT.

This clonotype was seen at least ten times. J is TRBJ2-6 and V is TRBV7-6, with 7 bases matching TRBD1. The length of the CDR3 is 16 residues. CDR1 and CDR2 from the germline V gene are SGHVS and FNYEAQ. The V and J ends lost 6 bases and 4 bases, in that order; junction bases with no gene match: 9. The CDR3 is CASSPMTGWGANVLTF. The DNA for the CDR3 is TGTGCCAGCAGTCCCATGACAGGGTGGGGGGCCAACGTCCTGACTTTC.

This clonotype appeared many times. The rearrangement joins TRBV28 to TRBJ1-5; 10 bases align to TRBD1. V gave up 2 bases and J gave up 0 bases; unmatched junction bases: 13. Germline-derived CDR1 and CDR2 are MDHEN and SYDVKM. The CDR3 spans 20 residues. CDR3 DNA sequence: TGTGCCAGCAGTTTAAAACGCTGGGACAGGGGATTGGGTAGCAATCAGCCCCAGCATTTT. This encodes CASSLKRWDRGLGSNQPQHF.

This clonotype occurred many times. The rearrangement joins TRBV28 to TRBJ2-3; 7 positions match TRBD1. Germline V gene lookup returns CDR1 MDHEN and CDR2 SYDVKM. This CDR3 contains 17 residues. Trimming at V came to 6 bases and at J to 0 bases, leaving 12 bases not matched to a gene. The CDR3 protein is CASSPNPGTASTDTQYF. Here the CDR3 DNA reads TGTGCCAGCAGCCCTAACCCCGGGACAGCTAGCACAGATACGCAGTATTTT.